This passage covers 25 T cell receptor beta chains from one sample sequenced in a study of T cells in Graves' hyperthyroidism and ophthalmopathy. RNA transcripts gave rise to amplified TCR beta CDR3 regions. The study used the HTBI primer set for a first-round RT-PCR of the TCR CDR3. MiXCR was run by TCRdb on the multiplex PCR reads, yielding one entry per CDR3 protein. The table shows fewer than 350,000 distinct CDR3 sequences, with around 18% occurring only once. The sample consisted of blood. These receptors all stem from a woman between 40 and 55 years old with Graves' ophthalmopathy.

This clonotype was observed many times. V gene TRBV11-2 combines with J gene TRBJ2-7, with D perhaps TRBD2 (6 bases). The CDR3 extends over 15 amino acids. From germline, CDR1 is SGHAT and CDR2 FQNNGV. V lost 5 bases to trimming and J lost 1 base, with 15 bases between them. The CDR3 sequence: CASSRNKEGSYEQYF. DNA for the CDR3: TGTGCCAGCAGCCGAAATAAGGAGGGGTCCTACGAGCAGTACTTC.

The rearrangement joins TRBV2 to TRBJ2-7, with D uncertain. The CDR3 totals 13 residues. Germline V gives CDR1 SNHLY, CDR2 FYNNEI. V lost 1 base and J 5 bases, leaving 9 bases between the germline ends. The CDR3: CASSEGDWDEQYF. DNA for the CDR3: TGTGCCAGCAGTGAAGGTGACTGGGACGAGCAGTACTTC.

The chain employs TRBV6-2 or TRBV6-3 and TRBJ1-5, with TRBD1 as a possible D gene (5 bases). Deletions cut 5 bases from V and 6 bases from J, with 11 bases between. Germline V gene data show CDR1 as MNHEY and CDR2 as SVGEGT. The CDR3 is made up of 13 amino acids. DNA of the CDR3: TGTGCCAGCAGTGATGTGGGGGGTCAGCCCCAGCATTTT. It encodes CASSDVGGQPQHF.

This clonotype was seen repeatedly, ten times or more. The chain joins TRBV6-2 or TRBV6-3 to TRBJ1-1; D call uncertain. Trimming shortened V by 6 bases and J by 3 bases, and 11 bases separated the two germline ends. Germline lookup yields CDR1 MNHEY and CDR2 SVGEGT. The CDR3 covers 13 residues. The CDR3 here is CASSRLRDTEAFF. In nucleotides, the CDR3 is TGTGCCAGCAGCCGCCTTCGAGACACTGAAGCTTTCTTT.

This clonotype appeared many times. The gene calls are TRBV19 and TRBJ1-3, with a tentative D call TRBD1 (5 bases). Trimming took 3 bases from V and 3 from J, leaving 12 bases between them. The CDR3 loop spans 15 amino acids. CDR1 is LNHDA and CDR2 is SQIVND in the germline V gene (reference sequence). The CDR3 DNA sequence: TGTGCCAGTAGTATCGCGCAGGGAAGTGGAAACACCATATATTTT. Translation gives CASSIAQGSGNTIYF.

A few counts support this clonotype. The chain joins TRBV3-1 to TRBJ2-2, with D unresolved. Germline V lookup: CDR1 LGHDT, CDR2 YNNKEL (reference sequence). This CDR3 region has 14 residues. V dropped 0 bases and J dropped 4 bases, with 6 bases sitting between them. CDR3 bases: TGTGCCAGCAGCCAAGATATGGGCACCGGGGAGCTGTTTTTT. This gives the protein CASSQDMGTGELFF.

This clonotype was observed at least ten times. V gene TRBV2 combines with J gene TRBJ2-7; D is unresolved. Trimming took 3 bases from V and 7 from J, leaving 16 bases between them. The CDR3 sequence is 14 residues long. CDR1 is SNHLY and CDR2 is FYNNEI in the germline V gene. The CDR3 here is CASSDFQETREQYF. The CDR3 coding sequence is TGTGCCAGCAGTGACTTTCAGGAGACAAGGGAGCAGTACTTC.

At least ten counts were recorded for this clonotype. This chain joins TRBV29-1 and TRBJ2-5; TRBD2 agrees at 12 bases. The V gene's germline CDR1 is SQVTM and CDR2 ANQGSEA. V trimming: 3 bases; J trimming: 0 bases; junction bases outside the gene matches: 11. This CDR3 comprises 18 residues. CDR3 nucleotides: TGCAGCGTTGACCCCCGTCTAGCGGGAGGGTTAAACCAAGAGACCCAGTACTTC. Encoded protein: CSVDPRLAGGLNQETQYF.

This clonotype was observed many times. J is TRBJ2-7 and V is TRBV28; tentative D call: TRBD2 (5 bases). The CDR3 contains 14 residues. V was trimmed by 3 bases and J by 2 bases, leaving 11 bases between them. The V gene's germline CDR1 is MDHEN and CDR2 SYDVKM. The CDR3, as DNA: TGTGCCAGCAGTTTGGGTAGCGATACCTACGAGCAGTACTTC. This translates into CASSLGSDTYEQYF.

In its sample, this clonotype was seen many times. V is TRBV29-1 and J is TRBJ1-1; D is ambiguous. Looked up from germline, CDR1 is SQVTM and CDR2 is ANQGSEA. Between the trimmed V and J ends, which lost 5 bases and 1 base, there was a span of 8 bases. The CDR3 is 12 residues long. CDR3 in amino acids: CSVRMGNTEAFF. CDR3 nucleotide sequence: TGCAGCGTTCGGATGGGGAACACTGAAGCTTTCTTT. The full variable domain, in which reference TRBV29-1 and TRBJ1-1 provide the parts outside the CDR3, is SAVISQKPSRDICQRGTSLTIQCQVDSQVTMMFWYRQQPGQSLTLIATANQGSEATYESGFVIDKFPISRPNLTFSTLTVSNMSPEDSSIYLCSVRMGNTEAFFGQGTRLTVV.

This clonotype was found many times. The gene calls are TRBV7-2 and TRBJ2-7; the D gene is possibly TRBD2 (5 bases). The germline V and J ends were trimmed by 0 bases and 0 bases, with 6 bases remaining between them. This CDR3 has 14 residues. Germline V gene lookup returns CDR1 SGHTA and CDR2 FQGNSA. CDR3 coding DNA: TGTGCCAGCAGCTTAGCGGGGAGCTCCTACGAGCAGTACTTC. Protein: CASSLAGSSYEQYF.

The gene calls are TRBV5-4 and TRBJ1-1; D unclear. Per the germline V gene, CDR1 is SGHNT and CDR2 is YYREEE (reference sequence). The ends were cut back, 3 bases at V and 0 bases at J, with 12 bases in the middle. This CDR3 is 15 amino acids long. The DNA for the CDR3 is TGTGCCAGCAGCTACGATCTCAAAATGAACACTGAAGCTTTCTTT. Protein: CASSYDLKMNTEAFF.

The chain employs TRBV7-2 and TRBJ1-6; D not resolved. Germline V gene lookup returns CDR1 SGHTA and CDR2 FQGNSA. Trimming left V 6 bases short and J 7 bases short, with 13 bases between. The CDR3 sequence is 14 residues long. DNA for the CDR3: TGTGCCAGCAGGGATTGGATAGGAAATTCACCCCTCCACTTT. It codes for CASRDWIGNSPLHF.

This clonotype was recorded many times. CDR3 nucleotides: TGTGCCAGCAGCTTATCCCCGGGACCCACCTATCCCTACGAGCAGTACTTC. Amino acids: CASSLSPGPTYPYEQYF. V usage is TRBV7-8 and J usage is TRBJ2-7; either TRBD1 or TRBD2 may supply D (5 bases each). Trimming removed 2 bases from V and 2 bases from J, with 19 bases in between. The CDR3 has 17 residues. Germline CDR1 is SGHVS and CDR2 is FQNEAQ.

The chain joins TRBV28 to TRBJ1-1; TRBD1 is a possible D gene (5 bases). The CDR3 consists of 13 residues. Trimming pared 4 bases from V and 11 bases from J, leaving 17 bases between. CDR1 and CDR2 (germline): MDHEN, SYDVKM. The CDR3 DNA follows: TGTGCCAGCAGTTACCCCTCAGGGCGTTGGGCTTTCTTT. It codes for CASSYPSGRWAFF.

As concerns this clonotype: The DNA is left out, because the CDR3 cannot be placed on it with certainty; the CDR3 is given as TCRdb lists it. The chain joins TRBV2 to TRBJ1-1; no DNA check was done on the table's D call, TRBD1. Termini included, the CDR3 measures 22 amino acids. Germline assignment: CDR1 SNHLY and CDR2 FYNNEI. This chain's CDR3 is CASRGAGDSDEQYFGPGTNAFF.

The chain carries TRBV12-3 or TRBV12-4 and TRBJ2-7; 9 nucleotides agree with TRBD1. Gene TRBJ2-1 matches the end of the DNA better, so the J call may be wrong. The CDR3 has 12 amino acids. The CDR3 is CASQDRGHEQFF. The CDR3 bases are TGTGCCAGCCAGGACAGGGGCCACGAGCAGTTCTTC.

This clonotype came up many times. This CDR3 reads CASKGQGNSYEQYF. As DNA, the CDR3 is TGTGCCAGCAAGGGACAGGGAAACTCCTACGAGCAGTACTTC. The rearrangement uses TRBV28 and TRBJ2-7; TRBD1 matches 9 bases. This CDR3 has 14 residues. In germline, CDR1 is MDHEN, CDR2 SYDVKM. V was clipped by 7 bases and J by 0 bases; unmatched bases: 4.

This clonotype was detected many times. The V call is TRBV20-1, the J call TRBJ2-7; D gene uncertain. V was cut by 0 bases and J by 2 bases, with 23 bases left in between. Germline V gene lookup returns CDR1 DFQATT and CDR2 SNEGSKA (reference sequence). The CDR3 is 18 residues long. CDR3 sequence reads: CSARDPLRRVGPTYEQYF. Written as DNA, the CDR3 is TGCAGTGCTAGAGATCCCCTCCGTAGGGTCGGGCCCACCTACGAGCAGTACTTC.

The chain employs TRBV9 and TRBJ2-5; D is perhaps TRBD1 or TRBD2 (5 bases each). V lost 5 bases and J lost 5, with 13 bases in between. The CDR3 contains 13 residues. Germline CDR1 reads SGDLS; CDR2 reads YYNGEE. DNA of the CDR3: TGTGCCAGCAGAGGGGACCTCGGGGAGACCCAGTACTTC. It translates to CASRGDLGETQYF.

This clonotype has at least ten counts. This chain connects TRBV29-1 to TRBJ1-2, with D possibly TRBD1 on 5 matching bases. Trimming stripped 3 bases from V and 4 bases from J, with 15 bases between. The CDR3 runs to 14 residues. Per the germline V gene, CDR1 is SQVTM and CDR2 is ANQGSEA. CDR3 DNA sequence: TGCAGCGTTGACCAAGGACACCTGGGCTATGGCTACACCTTC. Translated, it gives CSVDQGHLGYGYTF.

This clonotype was recorded many times. The chain joins TRBV15 to TRBJ2-5; a possible D gene is TRBD2 (5 bases). With 0 bases removed from V and 5 bases from J, the gap between germline ends came to 13 bases. The CDR3 sequence is 15 residues long. Germline V gene lookup returns CDR1 LNHNV and CDR2 YYDKDF (reference sequence). The CDR3 DNA follows: TGTGCCACCAGCAGAGATCTGGGGAGTACGGAGACCCAGTACTTC. Protein: CATSRDLGSTETQYF. Filled out from reference TRBV15 and TRBJ2-5, the complete variable domain reads DAMVIQNPRYQVTQFGKPVTLSCSQTLNHNVMYWYQQKSSQAPKLLFHYYDKDFNNEADTPDNFQSRRPNTSFCFLDIRSPGLGDTAMYLCATSRDLGSTETQYFGPGTRLLVL.

V gene TRBV15 combines with J gene TRBJ1-5; D gene ambiguous. Germline V CDR1 and CDR2: LNHNV, YYDKDF (reference sequence). The germline V and J ends were trimmed by 8 bases and 1 base, with 12 bases remaining between them. This CDR3 has 14 amino acids. CDR3 DNA: TGTGCCACCTCCCCCTCCGCAAGCAATCAGCCCCAGCATTTT. It specifies CATSPSASNQPQHF.

The chain has TRBV6-5 and TRBJ1-5; D is uncertain. This CDR3 comprises 13 residues. V was shortened by 0 bases and J by 11 bases, with 11 bases between the two germline ends. Germline CDR1 and CDR2: MNHEY and SVGAGI. CDR3 residues: CASSYSPEGAQHF. For the CDR3, the DNA is TGTGCCAGCAGTTACTCCCCGGAGGGAGCCCAGCATTTT.

To note about this clonotype: One junction end does not reproduce the germline sequence, and a read error may be involved. V is TRBV19 and J is TRBJ2-7, with D possibly TRBD2 on 5 matching bases. This CDR3 comprises 13 residues. In germline, CDR1 is LNHDA, CDR2 SQIVND (reference sequence). Written as DNA, the CDR3 is TGCAGCGTTGAAGGGTCGGGAAACCACGAGCAGTACTTC. Translation gives CSVEGSGNHEQYF.